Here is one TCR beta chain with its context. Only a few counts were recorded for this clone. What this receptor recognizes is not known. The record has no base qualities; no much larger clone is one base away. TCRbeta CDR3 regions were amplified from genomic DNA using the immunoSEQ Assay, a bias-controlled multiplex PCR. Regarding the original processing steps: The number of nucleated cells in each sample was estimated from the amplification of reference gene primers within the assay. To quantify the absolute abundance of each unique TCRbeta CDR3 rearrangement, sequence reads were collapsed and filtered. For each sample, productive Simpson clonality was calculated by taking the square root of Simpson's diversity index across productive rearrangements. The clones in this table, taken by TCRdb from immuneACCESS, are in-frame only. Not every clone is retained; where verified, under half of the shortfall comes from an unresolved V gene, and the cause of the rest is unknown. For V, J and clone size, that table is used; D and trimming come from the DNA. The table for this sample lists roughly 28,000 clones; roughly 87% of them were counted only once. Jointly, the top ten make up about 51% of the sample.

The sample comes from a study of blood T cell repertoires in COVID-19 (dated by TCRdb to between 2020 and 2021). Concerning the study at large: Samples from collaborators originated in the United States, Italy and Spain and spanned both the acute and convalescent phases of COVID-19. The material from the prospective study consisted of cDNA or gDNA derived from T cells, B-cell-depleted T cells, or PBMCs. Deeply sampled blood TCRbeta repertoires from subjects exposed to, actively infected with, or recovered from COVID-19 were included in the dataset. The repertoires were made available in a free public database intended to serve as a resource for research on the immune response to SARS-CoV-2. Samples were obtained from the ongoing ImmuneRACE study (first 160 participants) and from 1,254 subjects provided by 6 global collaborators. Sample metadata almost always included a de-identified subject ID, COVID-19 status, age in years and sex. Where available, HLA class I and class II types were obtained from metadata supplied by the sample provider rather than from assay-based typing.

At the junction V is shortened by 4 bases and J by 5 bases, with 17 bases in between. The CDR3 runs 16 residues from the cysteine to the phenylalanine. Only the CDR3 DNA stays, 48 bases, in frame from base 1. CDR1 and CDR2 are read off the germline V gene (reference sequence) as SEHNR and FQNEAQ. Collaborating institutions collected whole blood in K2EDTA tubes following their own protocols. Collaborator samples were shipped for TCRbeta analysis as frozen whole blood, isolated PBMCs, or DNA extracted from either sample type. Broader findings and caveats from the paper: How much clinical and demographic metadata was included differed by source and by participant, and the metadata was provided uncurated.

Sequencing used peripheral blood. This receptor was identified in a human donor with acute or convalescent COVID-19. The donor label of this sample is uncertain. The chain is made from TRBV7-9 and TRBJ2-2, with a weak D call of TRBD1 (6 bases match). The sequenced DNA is TGTGCCAGCAGCTCGACAGGCCTGGGATGGACCGGGGAGCTGTTTTTT. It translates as CASSSTGLGWTGELFF. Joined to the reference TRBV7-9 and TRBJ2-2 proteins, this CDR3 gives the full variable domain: DTGVSQNPRHKITKRGQNVTFRCDPISEHNRLYWYRQTLGQGPEFLTYFQNEAQLEKSRLLSDRFSAERPKGSFSTLEIQRTEQGDSAMYLCASSSTGLGWTGELFFGEGSRLTVL.